This section outlines one T cell receptor (beta chain) sequence together with its context. The target antigen is unknown. The sample originates from a study of a mutant IDH1 vaccine in newly diagnosed glioma. The repertoire was sequenced with immunoSEQ multiplex PCR; TCRdb's copy has only in-frame clones and lacks some. This sample has 25,000 to 30,000 clones, with around 87% found just once. Trimming cost V 7 bases and J 1 base, with 11 bases left between them. The CDR3 is 14 amino acids. Germline lookup yields CDR1 SGHVS and CDR2 FQNEAQ. As to time point: week 5, during vaccination. Each vaccine dose was 300 ug of mutant IDH1 20-mer peptide, with topical imiquimod.

The chain recombines TRBV7-8 with TRBJ2-4; D is uncertain. This sequence originates from a middle-aged woman with glioma. Some clones in this sample may be carry-over from other donors' samples. The specimen comprised peripheral blood mononuclear cells (PBMCs), sampled from a glioma patient whose treatment included an IDH1 peptide vaccine. The CDR3 region has the DNA TGTGCCAGCACCCCTGATTGGGCCAAAAACATTCAGTACTTC. Its protein product is CASTPDWAKNIQYF.